Below are 21 T cell receptor beta chains sequenced from a single sample in a study of CD8 T cells in ankylosing spondylitis. Each CDR3 protein is one row after TCRdb ran MiXCR on the 5' RACE reads. Of 290,000 or so distinct CDR3 sequences in the sample, 20% were seen once. The sample comprised blood, either unsorted or a sorted T cell fraction (not recorded which). All receptors derive from a female donor with ankylosing spondylitis or in good health (not recorded which).

The chain is built from TRBV29-1 and TRBJ2-3; 9 bases are a match to TRBD1. Germline loops: CDR1 SQVTM, CDR2 ANQGSEA. After removal of 5 bases from V and 6 bases from J, the junction contained 6 bases not matched to a gene. The CDR3 contains 13 residues. CDR3 protein: CSVRDRASDTQYF. The CDR3, as DNA: TGCAGCGTTCGGGACAGGGCCTCGGATACGCAGTATTTT.

This clonotype has just one count. In DNA form, the CDR3 reads TGTGCCAGCAGGAGGAGCCCCTATGAAGCTTTCTTT. It yields the protein CASRRSPYEAFF. The chain joins TRBV12-3 or TRBV12-4 to TRBJ1-1, with D unclear. Trimming removed 6 bases at V and 7 bases at J, with 12 bases between. The CDR3 spans 12 residues.

This clonotype was observed a handful of times. V gene TRBV3-1 combines with J gene TRBJ2-7, with 7 positions matching TRBD2. This CDR3 region has 15 residues. J gave up 0 bases and V 8 bases, and 10 bases lay outside the gene matches. CDR1 is LGHDT and CDR2 is YNNKEL in the germline V gene (reference sequence). The CDR3 is CASALLASSSYEQYF. The DNA of the CDR3 is TGTGCCAGCGCGCTACTAGCGTCGAGCTCCTACGAGCAGTACTTC.

V usage is TRBV6-2 or TRBV6-3 and J usage is TRBJ2-1, with 8 bases that match TRBD2. V lost 8 bases, J lost 10 bases, and 7 bases stayed unmatched. CDR1 and CDR2 from the germline V gene are MNHEY and SVGEGT. The CDR3 loop spans 12 amino acids. CDR3 sequence: CASVTTGGEQFF. The CDR3 nucleotides are TGTGCCAGCGTTACTACGGGAGGGGAGCAGTTCTTC.

This clonotype was seen ten or more times. This chain joins TRBV12-3 or TRBV12-4 and TRBJ1-1; TRBD1 aligns across 8 bases. The CDR3 has 14 amino acids. J was trimmed by 6 bases and V by 1 base; bases with no gene match: 4. The CDR3 here is CASSLGTGRAEAFF. The CDR3 bases are TGTGCCAGCAGTTTAGGGACAGGGCGGGCTGAAGCTTTCTTT.

This clonotype has ten or more counts. The chain joins TRBV29-1 to TRBJ2-2, with 8 bases lining up with TRBD1. CDR3 length: 14 residues. With V trimmed by 6 bases and J by 1 base, 4 bases remained unmatched. Germline CDR1 and CDR2: SQVTM and ANQGSEA. The CDR3 reads CSVQGAENTGELFF. In nucleotides, the CDR3 is TGCAGCGTGCAGGGGGCAGAGAACACCGGGGAGCTGTTTTTT.

The chain joins TRBV7-6 to TRBJ2-5; maybe TRBD2 (5 bases). The germline CDR1 and CDR2 sequences are SGHVS and FNYEAQ. Trimming took 3 bases from V and 5 from J, leaving 16 bases between them. The CDR3 sequence is 15 residues long. The CDR3 DNA sequence: TGTGCCAGCAGCTTTCCGACAAGACCGGGGGAGACCCAGTACTTC. Protein: CASSFPTRPGETQYF.

This clonotype showed up just a few times. The CDR3 nucleotides read TGTGCCAGCAGAGTTTCTGGGGCCAACGTCCTGACTTTC. Its translation: CASRVSGANVLTF. The chain uses TRBV12-3 or TRBV12-4 and TRBJ2-6; D gene ambiguous. V lost 6 bases to trimming and J lost 1 base, with 4 bases between them. The CDR3 contains 13 residues.

The chain recombines TRBV5-1 with TRBJ2-7; D may correspond to TRBD1 or TRBD2 (5 bases each). With 4 bases removed from V and 4 bases from J, the gap between germline ends came to 18 bases. Germline CDR1 SGHRS, CDR2 YFSETQ. The CDR3 is made up of 15 amino acids. The DNA of the CDR3 is TGCGCCAGCAGCCCTTTACGACCTGGGGGTTACGAGCAGTACTTC. As protein: CASSPLRPGGYEQYF.

The gene calls are TRBV5-4 and TRBJ1-2; TRBD1 matches 10 bases. Germline CDR1 reads SGHNT; CDR2 reads YYREEE (reference sequence). Trimming removed 5 bases from V and 5 bases from J; junction bases left unmatched: 3. This CDR3 contains 13 residues. CDR3 residues: CASRRTGGYGYTF. CDR3 sequence (DNA): TGTGCCAGCAGACGGACAGGGGGTTATGGCTACACCTTC. Full variable domain (outside the CDR3, taken from reference TRBV5-4 and TRBJ1-2): ETGVTQSPTHLIKTRGQQVTLRCSSQSGHNTVSWYQQALGQGPQFIFQYYREEENGRGNFPPRFSGLQFPNYSSELNVNALELDDSALYLCASRRTGGYGYTFGSGTRLTVV.

This clonotype was recorded once. The chain recombines TRBV20-1 with TRBJ2-5; D assignment may be TRBD1 or TRBD2 (5 bases each). The CDR3 is made up of 14 amino acids. Germline V gives CDR1 DFQATT, CDR2 SNEGSKA (reference sequence). The V gene lost 0 bases and the J gene lost 1 base, with 9 bases spanning the gap. CDR3 amino acids: CSARDKGTQETQYF. The DNA of the CDR3 is TGCAGTGCTAGAGATAAAGGGACCCAAGAGACCCAGTACTTC.

The gene calls are TRBV5-4 and TRBJ1-2, with 8 bases lining up with TRBD1. This CDR3 has 13 amino acids. CDR1 SGHNT and CDR2 YYREEE come from the germline V gene (reference sequence). Unmatched junction bases numbered 7, after V lost 4 bases and J lost 8 bases. In DNA, the CDR3 is TGTGCCAGCAGCCTACAGGGGGGGAAGGGCTACACCTTC. This gives the protein CASSLQGGKGYTF.

The gene calls are TRBV4-3 and TRBJ1-5, with no clear D. V was shortened by 1 base and J by 6 bases, with 7 bases between the two germline ends. Germline CDR1 reads LGHNA; CDR2 reads YSLEER. This CDR3 region has 13 residues. CDR3 sequence: CASSQVVGQPQHF. The DNA of the CDR3 is TGCGCCAGCAGCCAAGTGGTGGGTCAGCCCCAGCATTTT.

The chain has TRBV20-1 and TRBJ2-1; 9 positions match TRBD2. This CDR3 has 15 residues. Looked up from germline, CDR1 is DFQATT and CDR2 is SNEGSKA (reference sequence). V dropped 0 bases and J dropped 8; count of bases not matched to a gene: 8. The CDR3 sequence is CSARDTAGGTHEQFF. The CDR3 nucleotides are TGCAGTGCTAGAGATACAGCGGGAGGAACCCATGAGCAGTTCTTC.

The sample holds a few counts of this clonotype. The rearrangement uses TRBV6-5 and TRBJ1-5; TRBD1 might be the D (5 bases). V dropped 6 bases and J dropped 4 bases, with 19 bases sitting between them. Germline-derived CDR1 and CDR2 are MNHEY and SVGAGI. The CDR3 extends over 16 amino acids. CDR3 residues: CASSQGARGGNQPQHF. CDR3 coding DNA: TGTGCCAGCAGCCAAGGGGCGCGGGGTGGTAATCAGCCCCAGCATTTT.

V usage is TRBV6-6 and J usage is TRBJ2-7, with D perhaps TRBD2 (6 bases). Per the germline V gene, CDR1 is MNHNY and CDR2 is SVGAGI (reference sequence). The CDR3 consists of 12 residues. V lost 2 bases to trimming and J lost 4 bases, with 6 bases between them. CDR3 region: CASSYREYEQYF. In DNA, the CDR3 is TGTGCCAGCAGTTACCGGGAGTACGAGCAGTACTTC.

This clonotype was seen a few times. The rearrangement links TRBV12-3 or TRBV12-4 to TRBJ2-1; D is perhaps TRBD1 (6 bases). The CDR3 runs 15 residues. V lost 6 bases to trimming and J lost 4 bases, with 16 bases between them. The CDR3 region has the DNA TGTGCCAGCAGGACAGGCATAGGTACTTACAATGAGCAGTTCTTC. It codes for CASRTGIGTYNEQFF.

The chain couples TRBV10-3 to TRBJ2-1; D could derive from TRBD1 or TRBD2 (5 bases each). CDR3 length: 12 amino acids. Germline V gives CDR1 ENHRY, CDR2 SYGVKD. V was pared by 4 bases and J by 9 bases, with 10 bases between. DNA for the CDR3: TGTGCCATCAGTGGGGGTGGGGGTGAGCAGTTCTTC. Translation: CAISGGGGEQFF.

This chain joins TRBV7-2 and TRBJ2-7; D not certain. This CDR3 contains 16 residues. V shed 2 bases and J shed 0 bases, with 14 bases lying between them. Germline V gene sequence: CDR1 SGHTA, CDR2 FQGNSA. CDR3 loop: CASSLKGRLHSYEQYF. As DNA, the CDR3 is TGTGCCAGCAGCTTAAAAGGCCGACTCCACTCCTACGAGCAGTACTTC.

The sample holds a few counts of this clonotype. CDR3 DNA: TGCAGTGCTACCTTAGGGGGACCCAATCAGCCCCAGCATTTT. Its protein product is CSATLGGPNQPQHF. This sequence joins TRBV20-1 and TRBJ1-5, with D possibly being TRBD1 (6 bases). The CDR3 loop spans 14 amino acids. Germline CDR1 reads DFQATT; CDR2 reads SNEGSKA (reference sequence). The germline V and J ends were trimmed by 4 bases and 3 bases, with 13 bases remaining between them.

In its sample, this clonotype was seen many times. V and J are TRBV7-7 and TRBJ2-1; 10 bases align to TRBD2. The CDR3 is 15 residues long. After removal of 1 base from V and 5 bases from J, the junction contained 2 bases not matched to a gene. Germline CDR1 is SSHAT and CDR2 is FNYEAQ (reference sequence). Here the CDR3 DNA reads TGTGCCAGCAGCTTAGGGACTAGCGGCAACAATGAGCAGTTCTTC. It specifies CASSLGTSGNNEQFF.